Presented here are 22 T cell receptor beta chains from one specimen sequenced in a study of early T cells in non-severe SARS-CoV-2 infection. TCRdb redid the calling of the 5' RACE reads with MiXCR, one entry per CDR3 protein. The sample includes more than 60,000 distinct CDR3 sequences, around 11% seen only once; the top ten take 0.95% to 1.5%. Sequencing used whole blood, obtained at baseline. All receptors derive from an adult who was a healthcare worker with PCR-confirmed SARS-CoV-2 infection or an uninfected control (not recorded which). The donor label of this sample is uncertain.

This clonotype has a handful of counts. The rearrangement joins TRBV20-1 to TRBJ1-1, with D possibly matching TRBD1 (5 bases). Per the germline V gene, CDR1 is DFQATT and CDR2 is SNEGSKA (reference sequence). Trimming took 3 bases from V and 7 from J, leaving 15 bases between them. The CDR3 spans 13 residues. The CDR3 here is CSARGPPGVEAFF. The CDR3 DNA reads TGCAGTGCTAGGGGTCCCCCGGGGGTTGAAGCTTTCTTT.

Many counts were recorded for this clonotype. In nucleotides, the CDR3 is TGTGCTAGTGGCTCATTCCGGACTAGCGGGGGTTTGAAAGATACGCAGTATTTT. The encoded protein is CASGSFRTSGGLKDTQYF. The V and J genes are TRBV12-5 and TRBJ2-3, with TRBD2 matching over 13 bases. This CDR3 spans 18 amino acids. Losses at the gene ends were 6 bases for V and 5 bases for J; bases not matched to a gene: 14. Germline CDR1 reads LGHNT; CDR2 reads FRNRAP.

In its sample, this clonotype was seen a few times. The V gene is TRBV6-1, the J gene TRBJ2-7; D might be TRBD1 (5 bases). The length of the CDR3 is 12 residues. Trimming removed 6 bases at V and 3 bases at J, with 9 bases between. Germline values: CDR1 MNHNS, CDR2 SASEGT. DNA of the CDR3: TGTGCCAGCAGCCAGACAGACTACGAGCAGTACGTC. This encodes CASSQTDYEQYV.

This clonotype was seen more than once but under ten times. The chain uses TRBV3-1 and TRBJ2-1; D is ambiguous. V lost 5 bases and J 0 bases, leaving 11 bases between the germline ends. The CDR3 has 15 amino acids. The germline CDR1 and CDR2 sequences are LGHDT and YNNKEL (reference sequence). The CDR3: CASSRSATSYNEQFF. The DNA of the CDR3 is TGTGCCAGCAGCAGATCAGCTACCTCCTACAATGAGCAGTTCTTC.

This clonotype was recorded many times. The chain carries TRBV12-3 or TRBV12-4 and TRBJ2-4; D is undetermined. The V end lost 1 base, the J end lost 0 bases, and 10 bases lay between the germline ends. The CDR3 is 16 amino acids. The CDR3 here is CASSLGGSLAKNIQYF. CDR3 coding DNA: TGTGCCAGCAGTTTAGGGGGATCCCTAGCCAAAAACATTCAGTACTTC.

This clonotype was recorded at least ten times. The chain is built from TRBV10-2 and TRBJ1-2; D unclear. The V end lost 6 bases, the J end lost 6 bases, and 14 bases lay between the germline ends. In germline, CDR1 is WSHSY, CDR2 SAAADI. The CDR3 is 13 residues long. CDR3: CASSPGPPDGYTF. The CDR3 DNA reads TGCGCCAGCAGCCCGGGCCCCCCCGATGGCTACACCTTC.

The CDR3 bases are TGCAGTGCTACCACCCAGTACCTCATGAACACTGAAGCTTTCTTT. This sequence encodes CSATTQYLMNTEAFF. The chain employs TRBV20-1 and TRBJ1-1, with no clear D. CDR3 length: 15 residues. Germline loops: CDR1 DFQATT, CDR2 SNEGSKA (reference sequence). V dropped 4 bases and J dropped 0 bases, with 15 bases sitting between them.

This clonotype was seen a few times. The chain carries TRBV30 and TRBJ1-1; weak D call: TRBD1 (5 bases). The CDR3 covers 13 residues. Germline V lookup: CDR1 GTSNPN, CDR2 SVGIG (reference sequence). Between the trimmed V and J ends, which lost 0 bases and 7 bases, there was a span of 12 bases. CDR3 sequence (DNA): TGTGCCTGGAGTGTAGGGACGTCCTATGAAGCTTTCTTT. Translating it yields CAWSVGTSYEAFF.

This clonotype was detected many times. The rearrangement links TRBV11-2 to TRBJ2-7; 9 bases fit TRBD1. There are 16 residues in the CDR3. With 3 bases clipped from V and 3 bases from J, the junction kept 9 bases outside the gene matches. The germline V gene has CDR1 SGHAT and CDR2 FQNNGV. The chain's CDR3 is CASSFTGTGPLYEQYV. DNA of the CDR3: TGTGCCAGCAGCTTCACCGGGACAGGGCCACTCTACGAGCAGTACGTC.

This chain uses TRBV2 with TRBJ1-3, with 8 bases fitting TRBD1. Germline CDR1 is SNHLY and CDR2 is FYNNEI. The CDR3 covers 17 residues. J lost 0 bases, V lost 6 bases, and 10 bases had no gene match. CDR3 in amino acids: CASRDRTGPSSGNTIYF. The CDR3 DNA is TGTGCCAGCAGAGACCGGACAGGGCCCAGCTCTGGAAACACCATATATTTT.

J is TRBJ2-2 and V is TRBV19; D is undetermined. Trimming cost V 0 bases and J 1 base, with 6 bases left between them. CDR1 and CDR2 from the germline V gene are LNHDA and SQIVND (reference sequence). The length of the CDR3 is 15 residues. CDR3 sequence: CASSIDRLNTGELFF. CDR3 sequence (DNA): TGTGCCAGTAGTATAGACAGACTGAACACCGGGGAGCTGTTTTTT.

This clonotype was seen a few times. The rearrangement joins TRBV6-6 to TRBJ1-1; D is unclear. The germline V and J ends were trimmed by 0 bases and 0 bases, with 8 bases remaining between them. The CDR3 totals 15 residues. Germline CDR1 reads MNHNY; CDR2 reads SVGAGI (reference sequence). In DNA form, the CDR3 reads TGTGCCAGCAGTTACTCGTTACAGCTGAACACTGAAGCTTTCTTT. Translation: CASSYSLQLNTEAFF.

This clonotype was seen only a few times. The chain is built from TRBV24-1 and TRBJ2-1; D call uncertain. Trimming left V 0 bases short and J 10 bases short, with 9 bases between. The germline V gene encodes CDR1 KGHDR and CDR2 SFDVKD. CDR3 length: 13 amino acids. As DNA, the CDR3 is TGTGCCACCAGTGATTTGATCCCTGGAGAGCAGTTCTTC. Protein product: CATSDLIPGEQFF.

There are many counts of this clonotype. The chain combines TRBV15 with TRBJ2-5, with D possibly being TRBD1 or TRBD2 (5 bases each). V was pared by 0 bases and J by 3 bases, with 8 bases between. CDR1 and CDR2 from the germline V gene are LNHNV and YYDKDF (reference sequence). The CDR3 length is 14 residues. The CDR3 loop reads CATSRDLGEETQYF. CDR3 nucleotides: TGTGCCACCAGCAGAGATCTGGGGGAAGAGACCCAGTACTTC.

In its sample, this clonotype was seen many times. The chain links TRBV5-8 to TRBJ2-1, with 9 positions matching TRBD1. With V trimmed by 4 bases and J by 4 bases, 6 bases remained unmatched. Germline CDR1 and CDR2: SGHTS and YDEGEE. The CDR3 length is 15 residues. The CDR3 DNA is TGTGCCAGCAGCCACCGGGACAGGGCGTACAATGAGCAGTTCTTC. It translates to CASSHRDRAYNEQFF.

This clonotype was found a few times. J is TRBJ1-6 and V is TRBV7-9; the match to TRBD1 covers 9 bases. CDR3 length: 15 residues. Germline loops: CDR1 SEHNR, CDR2 FQNEAQ (reference sequence). Losses at the gene ends were 4 bases for V and 7 bases for J; bases not matched to a gene: 5. The CDR3 region is CASSYTGGLNSPLHF. As DNA, the CDR3 is TGTGCCAGCAGCTATACAGGGGGCTTGAATTCACCCCTCCACTTT.

This clonotype was detected only a few times. The CDR3 loop reads CASSVALPPNEQFF. The CDR3 DNA follows: TGTGCCAGCAGCGTAGCTCTACCCCCCAATGAGCAGTTCTTC. The chain has TRBV9 and TRBJ2-1; no clear D gene. The CDR3 length is 14 residues. Trimming left V 0 bases short and J 6 bases short, with 10 bases between. Germline loops: CDR1 SGDLS, CDR2 YYNGEE.

This clonotype was counted between two and nine times. V is TRBV7-2 and J is TRBJ2-3; possibly TRBD1 for D (6 bases). From germline, CDR1 is SGHTA and CDR2 FQGNSA. The CDR3 is made up of 14 amino acids. V was pared by 3 bases and J by 3 bases, with 10 bases between. CDR3 sequence reads: CASSFHGQTDTQYF. The CDR3 DNA follows: TGTGCCAGCAGCTTCCACGGACAGACAGATACGCAGTATTTT.

The rearrangement uses TRBV5-4 and TRBJ1-2, with D unresolved. The CDR3 runs to 14 residues. V was clipped by 0 bases and J by 0 bases, with 6 bases between them. Germline V gene data show CDR1 as SGHNT and CDR2 as YYREEE (reference sequence). DNA of the CDR3: TGTGCCAGCAGCTTGGACAGACCTAACTATGGCTACACCTTC. The encoded protein is CASSLDRPNYGYTF.

This clonotype was recorded a few times. The rearrangement joins TRBV6-2 or TRBV6-3 to TRBJ2-7; D possibly matches TRBD1 or TRBD2 (5 bases each). This CDR3 region has 13 residues. The germline V gene encodes CDR1 MNHEY and CDR2 SVGEGT. The ends were cut back, 11 bases at V and 7 bases at J, with 21 bases in the middle. In nucleotides, the CDR3 is TGTGCCTCCACCCGGGGACCGGCTGAGGAGCAGTACGTC. Its protein is CASTRGPAEEQYV.

This clonotype was observed a handful of times. The chain couples TRBV5-1 to TRBJ2-5; D remains unclear. Germline values: CDR1 SGHRS, CDR2 YFSETQ. Trimming cost V 2 bases and J 5 bases, with 7 bases left between them. There are 12 residues in the CDR3. The CDR3 is CASSFELETQYF. DNA of the CDR3: TGCGCCAGCAGCTTCGAATTGGAGACCCAGTACTTC.

The rearrangement joins TRBV5-1 to TRBJ2-3; the D gene could be TRBD1 or TRBD2 (6 bases each). Germline loops: CDR1 SGHRS, CDR2 YFSETQ. Trimming left V 6 bases short and J 3 bases short, with 17 bases between. The CDR3 runs to 15 residues. CDR3 residues: CASIPGADPTDTQYF. The CDR3 DNA reads as TGCGCCAGCATCCCGGGGGCAGACCCTACAGATACGCAGTATTTT.